Shown below are 9 T cell receptor beta chains from a single sample sequenced in a study of blood T cell repertoires in COVID-19. Clones were read by immunoSEQ multiplex PCR, and TCRdb kept only the in-frame ones, dropping some. The sample holds 250,000 to 350,000 clones, about nine tenths seen once. Sequencing was performed on peripheral blood. These receptors came from a woman in her fifties or sixties who had recovered from COVID-19.

This chain connects TRBV6-6 to TRBJ1-6; no firm D call. There are 12 residues in the CDR3. The V gene's germline CDR1 is MNHNY and CDR2 SVGAGI (reference sequence). Deletions cut 8 bases from V and 10 bases from J, with 12 bases between. The CDR3 reads CASSGGSSPLHF. CDR3 DNA sequence: TGTGCCAGCTCAGGCGGGTCATCACCCCTCCACTTT.

Comment on this clone: The same CDR3 is also encoded by other DNA sequences in this sample. V and J are TRBV27 and TRBJ1-5; no reliable D call. Trimming left V 1 base short and J 0 bases short, with 7 bases between. The CDR3 spans 15 residues. The germline V gene encodes CDR1 MNHEY and CDR2 SMNVEV (reference sequence). The DNA for the CDR3 is TGTGCCAGCAGTTTATTATCGGGTAGCAATCAGCCCCAGCATTTT. Its translation: CASSLLSGSNQPQHF.

The chain carries TRBV30 and TRBJ1-4; no clear D. The CDR3 runs 11 residues. V was clipped by 3 bases and J by 12 bases, with 11 bases between them. Germline CDR1 and CDR2: GTSNPN and SVGIG (reference sequence). CDR3 region: CAWRRRLELFF. In DNA form, the CDR3 reads TGTGCCTGGAGACGGAGGTTAGAACTGTTTTTT.

The CDR3 is CASRDVKAVSYEQYF. CDR3 sequence (DNA): TGTGCCAGCAGGGACGTAAAAGCGGTAAGCTACGAGCAGTACTTC. The rearrangement links TRBV5-4 to TRBJ2-7; TRBD2 might be the D (5 bases). The CDR3 sequence is 15 residues long. The V and J ends lost 5 bases and 3 bases respectively, with 18 bases between them. CDR1 and CDR2 (germline): SGHNT, YYREEE (reference sequence).

The CDR3 DNA reads TGTGCCAGCAGCCCGAGACAGGGAAATGAGCAGTTCTTC. Encoded protein: CASSPRQGNEQFF. J is TRBJ2-1 and V is TRBV11-1; 7 bases are shared with TRBD1. After removal of 5 bases from V and 7 bases from J, the junction contained 5 bases not matched to a gene. This CDR3 region has 13 residues. Germline V gives CDR1 SGHAT, CDR2 FQDESV (reference sequence).

This rearrangement joins TRBV29-1 to TRBJ1-5, with 10 nucleotides matching TRBD1. Losses at the gene ends were 6 bases for V and 5 bases for J; bases not matched to a gene: 7. Germline V gene data show CDR1 as SQVTM and CDR2 as ANQGSEA. CDR3 length: 14 residues. CDR3 coding DNA: TGCAGCGTAAGGGACAGGGGCCTCCATCAGCCCCAGCATTTT. It specifies CSVRDRGLHQPQHF.

This rearrangement joins TRBV29-1 to TRBJ1-4; 10 bases match TRBD1. V was clipped by 7 bases and J by 12 bases; unmatched bases: 14. There are 14 residues in the CDR3. In germline, CDR1 is SQVTM, CDR2 ANQGSEA. CDR3 bases: TGCAGCGCCCAGGGGACAGGGGCCTTCGTGGAACTGTTTTTT. It translates to CSAQGTGAFVELFF. Full variable domain (outside the CDR3, taken from reference TRBV29-1 and TRBJ1-4): SAVISQKPSRDICQRGTSLTIQCQVDSQVTMMFWYRQQPGQSLTLIATANQGSEATYESGFVIDKFPISRPNLTFSTLTVSNMSPEDSSIYLCSAQGTGAFVELFFGSGTQLSVL.

The chain combines TRBV4-2 with TRBJ1-4; D remains unclear. Germline V gives CDR1 LGHNA, CDR2 YNFKEQ. Trimming left V 1 base short and J 7 bases short, with 16 bases between. The CDR3 has 16 residues. The CDR3 bases are TGTGCCAGCAGCCAAGCCACGGCCATGGCTAGTGAAAAACTGTTTTTT. Residues: CASSQATAMASEKLFF.

The chain links TRBV5-6 to TRBJ2-6; a weak D match, TRBD1 (6 bases). V was trimmed by 4 bases and J by 2 bases, leaving 19 bases between them. CDR3 length: 18 amino acids. Germline V gene sequence: CDR1 SGHDT, CDR2 YYEEEE. CDR3 sequence reads: CASSLLLQGSTGANVLTF. CDR3 in DNA: TGTGCCAGCAGCCTACTACTACAGGGCTCCACTGGGGCCAACGTCCTGACTTTC. The full variable domain, completed using reference TRBV5-6 and TRBJ2-6, is DAGVTQSPTHLIKTRGQQVTLRCSPKSGHDTVSWYQQALGQGPQFIFQYYEEEERQRGNFPDRFSGHQFPNYSSELNVNALLLGDSALYLCASSLLLQGSTGANVLTFGAGSRLTVL.